These 22 T cell receptor beta chains came from one sample sequenced in a study of shared clonotypes between healthy human individuals. This table comes from immunoSEQ multiplex PCR, and its TCRdb copy is limited to in-frame clones, with some not included. The sample has 2,500,000 or so clones, around 92% seen once; the top ten hold 0.37%. Sample: naive CD4+ T cells from PBMCs. As for subset: CD45RA+ positively selected. The receptor source for this set is a young man in good health. Some clones in this sample may be carry-over from other donors' samples.

The chain carries TRBV27 and TRBJ1-5, with 7 positions matching TRBD1. The V gene end was trimmed by 6 bases and the J gene end by 0 bases; junction bases not matched to a gene: 8. The CDR3 contains 16 residues. Germline V gene sequence: CDR1 MNHEY, CDR2 SMNVEV (reference sequence). The CDR3 here is CASREYRGNSNQPQHF. The CDR3 DNA is TGTGCCAGCAGAGAATACAGGGGAAATAGCAATCAGCCCCAGCATTTT.

The rearrangement uses TRBV28 and TRBJ2-1; no definite D call. Trimming left V 11 bases short and J 0 bases short, with 11 bases between. Per germline, CDR1 MDHEN and CDR2 SYDVKM. The CDR3 loop spans 13 amino acids. The CDR3 region has the DNA TGTGCCGTTGTCACAGACTCCTACAATGAGCAGTTCTTC. Translation: CAVVTDSYNEQFF.

This clone has more than one count but fewer than ten. The chain links TRBV9 to TRBJ1-1; D possibly corresponds to TRBD1 (5 bases). Germline CDR1 is SGDLS and CDR2 is YYNGEE. The CDR3 covers 15 residues. Trimming took off 0 bases at V and 0 bases at J, with 9 bases between the two ends. The CDR3 loop reads CASSVGRGVNTEAFF. The CDR3 nucleotides read TGTGCCAGCAGCGTAGGTAGAGGGGTGAACACTGAAGCTTTCTTT.

The rearrangement joins TRBV2 to TRBJ2-7, with D tentatively TRBD1 (6 bases). Trimming took 6 bases from V and 9 from J, leaving 30 bases between them. The CDR3 sequence is 17 residues long. The germline V gene has CDR1 SNHLY and CDR2 FYNNEI. The CDR3 coding sequence is TGTGCCAGCAGACACAGGGTGGTAGCGACCTACCTACCTGTGCAGTACTTC. This sequence encodes CASRHRVVATYLPVQYF.

CDR3 protein: CASSIGLAGPNEQFF. The CDR3 DNA reads TGTGCCAGCAGTATTGGACTAGCGGGACCCAATGAGCAGTTCTTC. The chain links TRBV2 to TRBJ2-1, with 12 bases lining up with TRBD2. Trimming removed 5 bases from V and 6 bases from J; junction bases left unmatched: 5. This CDR3 has 15 residues. CDR1 SNHLY and CDR2 FYNNEI come from the germline V gene.

The chain couples TRBV19 to TRBJ2-2, with TRBD2 identical over 11 bases. CDR1 and CDR2 from the germline V gene are LNHDA and SQIVND (reference sequence). V was clipped by 7 bases and J by 0 bases; unmatched bases: 4. CDR3 length: 16 amino acids. For the CDR3, the DNA is TGTGCCAGTACCCCACTAGCGGGAGCGAACACCGGGGAGCTGTTTTTT. Protein sequence: CASTPLAGANTGELFF.

This clone was observed once. J is TRBJ2-3 and V is TRBV7-9; 7 bases are a match to TRBD2. V lost 3 bases and J lost 0; bases outside the gene matches: 12. CDR1 SEHNR and CDR2 FQNEAQ come from the germline V gene (reference sequence). There are 18 residues in the CDR3. CDR3 DNA: TGTGCCAGCAGCTTCATCACCAGAAGCGGGACTAGCACAGATACGCAGTATTTT. Translated: CASSFITRSGTSTDTQYF.

CDR3 amino acids: CASSLWGLAGRDTQYF. In nucleotides, the CDR3 is TGTGCCAGCAGTTTATGGGGACTAGCGGGGAGAGATACGCAGTATTTT. V is TRBV28 and J is TRBJ2-3, with TRBD2 matching over 13 bases. Germline V gene sequence: CDR1 MDHEN, CDR2 SYDVKM. The V gene end was trimmed by 0 bases and the J gene end by 5 bases; junction bases not matched to a gene: 2. The CDR3 extends over 16 amino acids.

The J gene is TRBJ2-7, the V gene TRBV7-2; perhaps TRBD1 as D (6 bases). The CDR3 extends over 13 amino acids. Trimming removed 4 bases at V and 3 bases at J, with 10 bases between. Germline lookup yields CDR1 SGHTA and CDR2 FQGNSA. CDR3 sequence: CASSSADSYEQYF. In nucleotides, the CDR3 is TGTGCCAGCAGCTCCGCGGACAGCTACGAGCAGTACTTC.

The gene calls are TRBV15 and TRBJ2-7; a possible D gene is TRBD1 (6 bases). The CDR3 extends over 13 amino acids. Deletions cut 5 bases from V and 6 bases from J, with 14 bases between. Germline CDR1 LNHNV, CDR2 YYDKDF (reference sequence). CDR3 nucleotide sequence: TGTGCCACCAGCTCAGGGGTGCGCCCCGAGCAGTACTTC. It specifies CATSSGVRPEQYF.

The gene calls are TRBV7-2 and TRBJ1-1; tentatively, D is TRBD1 (5 bases). Per the germline V gene, CDR1 is SGHTA and CDR2 is FQGNSA. The CDR3 totals 15 residues. V was shortened by 1 base and J by 6 bases, with 15 bases between the two germline ends. This chain's CDR3 is CASSLGSGGMAEAFF. The CDR3 DNA sequence: TGTGCCAGCAGCTTAGGGTCGGGGGGGATGGCTGAAGCTTTCTTT. The full variable domain, its missing parts supplied by reference TRBV7-2 and TRBJ1-1, is GAGVSQSPSNKVTEKGKDVELRCDPISGHTALYWYRQSLGQGLEFLIYFQGNSAPDKSGLPSDRFSAERTGGSVSTLTIQRTQQEDSAVYLCASSLGSGGMAEAFFGQGTRLTVV.

The gene calls are TRBV6-5 and TRBJ2-1; 9 nucleotides match TRBD1. Germline V gene data show CDR1 as MNHEY and CDR2 as SVGAGI. The CDR3 consists of 13 residues. V lost 6 bases, J lost 8 bases, and 5 bases stayed unmatched. CDR3 nucleotide sequence: TGTGCCAGCAGAGGGACAGGGTCCCATGAGCAGTTCTTC. Amino acid sequence: CASRGTGSHEQFF.

The V call is TRBV28, the J call TRBJ1-2; D gene unclear. Between the trimmed V and J ends, which lost 2 bases and 0 bases, there was a span of 7 bases. This CDR3 is 14 amino acids long. CDR1 and CDR2 (germline): MDHEN, SYDVKM. The CDR3 region is CASSLNFPNYGYTF. CDR3 sequence (DNA): TGTGCCAGCAGTTTAAACTTTCCTAACTATGGCTACACCTTC.

The CDR3 spells CASSASEGGQYTQYF. Here the CDR3 DNA reads TGTGCCAGCAGCGCGTCGGAGGGGGGCCAGTATACGCAGTATTTT. V and J are TRBV9 and TRBJ2-3; D possibly uses TRBD1 or TRBD2 (6 bases each). The CDR3 spans 15 residues. Per the germline V gene, CDR1 is SGDLS and CDR2 is YYNGEE. V lost 3 bases, J lost 7 bases, and 18 bases lay in between.

J is TRBJ1-1 and V is TRBV5-5; TRBD1 matches at 7 bases. This CDR3 has 14 residues. J gave up 6 bases and V 4 bases, and 9 bases lay outside the gene matches. Germline lookup yields CDR1 SGHKS and CDR2 YYEKEE (reference sequence). The CDR3 here is CASSLIRQGSEAFF. The CDR3 region has the DNA TGTGCCAGCAGCCTCATCCGACAGGGCTCTGAAGCTTTCTTT.

DNA for the CDR3: TGTGCCAGCAGCTCCCAGACTAAAGCGGGGAACAATGAGCAGTTCTTC. Translation: CASSSQTKAGNNEQFF. The gene calls are TRBV11-3 and TRBJ2-1, with 7 positions matching TRBD2. CDR3 length: 16 amino acids. The trim removed 4 bases at V and 5 bases at J, leaving 11 bases unmatched. Germline CDR1 and CDR2: SGHNT and YENEEA.

The chain combines TRBV9 with TRBJ1-4; maybe TRBD1 (6 bases). The V gene's germline CDR1 is SGDLS and CDR2 YYNGEE. Trimming pared 0 bases from V and 8 bases from J, leaving 23 bases between. The CDR3 has 18 amino acids. The DNA of the CDR3 is TGTGCCAGCAGCGTAGAAGGAGGGGGTGGTTTCACAAAGGAAAAACTGTTTTTT. Amino acids: CASSVEGGGGFTKEKLFF. The complete variable domain, with remaining parts taken from reference TRBV9 and TRBJ1-4, reads DSGVTQTPKHLITATGQRVTLRCSPRSGDLSVYWYQQSLDQGLQFLIQYYNGEERAKGNILERFSAQQFPDLHSELNLSSLELGDSALYFCASSVEGGGGFTKEKLFFGSGTQLSVL.

CDR3 coding DNA: TGTGCCAGCAGCGTAGTCTACGGGACTACTATGTACTTC. It codes for CASSVVYGTTMYF. The rearrangement joins TRBV9 to TRBJ2-7; 7 positions agree with TRBD2. The junction had 9 bases not matched to a gene; V was cut back by 0 bases and J by 12 bases. The CDR3 spans 13 residues. Germline CDR1 and CDR2: SGDLS and YYNGEE.

The V call is TRBV7-3, the J call TRBJ2-5; D possibly corresponds to TRBD2 (6 bases). Between the trimmed V and J ends, which lost 4 bases and 5 bases, there was a span of 11 bases. CDR1 SGHTA and CDR2 FQGTGA come from the germline V gene. The CDR3 covers 13 residues. CDR3 DNA sequence: TGTGCCAGCAGCTCGACTAGTTGGGAGACCCAGTACTTC. This sequence encodes CASSSTSWETQYF.

The V gene is TRBV7-9, the J gene TRBJ1-2, with TRBD1 matching over 7 bases. The V gene end was trimmed by 5 bases and the J gene end by 8 bases; junction bases not matched to a gene: 11. There are 14 residues in the CDR3. CDR1 is SEHNR and CDR2 is FQNEAQ in the germline V gene (reference sequence). CDR3 sequence reads: CASSRTTGANGYTF. CDR3 DNA sequence: TGTGCCAGCAGCCGTACAACAGGGGCAAACGGCTACACCTTC.

The CDR3 DNA reads as TGTGCCAGCTCACCTTCCTTCCAAGTCTACGAGCAGTACTTC. Translation: CASSPSFQVYEQYF. The V call is TRBV18, the J call TRBJ2-7; D uncertain. Germline V gene data show CDR1 as KGHSH and CDR2 as LQKENI. This CDR3 comprises 14 residues. V dropped 3 bases and J dropped 3 bases, with 12 bases sitting between them.

With regard to this clone: This sample includes further DNA sequences coding for the same CDR3. J is TRBJ1-2 and V is TRBV5-4; D remains unclear. In germline, CDR1 is SGHNT, CDR2 YYREEE (reference sequence). Trimming removed 0 bases at V and 1 base at J, with 4 bases between. CDR3 length equals 13 residues. The CDR3 bases are TGTGCCAGCAGCTTGGGTGGTAACTATGGCTACACCTTC. This codes for CASSLGGNYGYTF. The whole variable domain, filled in from reference TRBV5-4 and TRBJ1-2, reads ETGVTQSPTHLIKTRGQQVTLRCSSQSGHNTVSWYQQALGQGPQFIFQYYREEENGRGNFPPRFSGLQFPNYSSELNVNALELDDSALYLCASSLGGNYGYTFGSGTRLTVV.